The 5 T cell receptor beta chains reported below all come from one sample, sequenced in a study of CD8 T cells in ankylosing spondylitis. MiXCR, applied by TCRdb to the 5' RACE reads, yields one record per CDR3 protein. The sample consists of approximately 300,000 distinct CDR3 sequences, 20% of them appearing once. Source material: blood, either unsorted or a sorted T cell fraction (not recorded which). All receptors come from a male donor with ankylosing spondylitis or in good health (not recorded which).

The chain joins TRBV20-1 to TRBJ2-5; D ambiguous. In germline, CDR1 is DFQATT, CDR2 SNEGSKA (reference sequence). Trimming took off 4 bases at V and 0 bases at J, with 6 bases between the two ends. CDR3 length: 12 residues. The CDR3 is CSAKEYQETQYF. The CDR3 DNA reads TGCAGTGCTAAAGAGTACCAAGAGACCCAGTACTTC.

This clonotype was seen once. This chain's CDR3 is CASSQAGENIQYF. The CDR3 DNA is TGCGCCAGCAGCCAAGCAGGGGAGAACATTCAGTACTTC. V is TRBV4-1 and J is TRBJ2-4; TRBD1 might be the D (6 bases). With 1 base removed from V and 7 bases from J, the gap between germline ends came to 8 bases. The CDR3 is 13 amino acids. Germline V lookup: CDR1 MGHRA, CDR2 YSYEKL.

V is TRBV14 and J is TRBJ2-5; 8 positions agree with TRBD2. The V and J ends lost 2 bases and 0 bases, in that order; junction bases with no gene match: 5. This CDR3 has 16 amino acids. Per germline, CDR1 SGHDN and CDR2 FVKESK. The CDR3 DNA sequence: TGTGCCAGCAGCCAACCCGGGAGGGGGTACCAAGAGACCCAGTACTTC. As protein: CASSQPGRGYQETQYF.

The chain is built from TRBV28 and TRBJ2-2; 8 nucleotides agree with TRBD2. Germline V gives CDR1 MDHEN, CDR2 SYDVKM. The CDR3 runs 16 residues. V trimming: 3 bases; J trimming: 4 bases; junction bases outside the gene matches: 7. This CDR3 reads CASSLLAGGRTGELFF. The CDR3 DNA reads as TGTGCCAGCAGTTTGTTGGCGGGGGGCCGCACCGGGGAGCTGTTTTTT.

The gene calls are TRBV2 and TRBJ2-3; no clear D. CDR3 size: 12 residues. Trimming removed 4 bases from V and 6 bases from J, with 8 bases in between. Germline-derived CDR1 and CDR2 are SNHLY and FYNNEI. The CDR3 nucleotides read TGTGCCAGCAGTGTCACTCTGGATACGCAGTATTTT. It specifies CASSVTLDTQYF. Supplemented by reference TRBV2 and TRBJ2-3, the full variable domain reads EPEVTQTPSHQVTQMGQEVILRCVPISNHLYFYWYRQILGQKVEFLVSFYNNEISEKSEIFDDQFSVERPDGSNFTLKIRSTKLEDSAMYFCASSVTLDTQYFGPGTRLTVL.